This TCR beta chain was found in a study of T cell responses to AZD1222 COVID-19 vaccine. Whole-study findings and limits: Unmutated variant regions are reportedly targeted by nearly half of spike-specific TCRs. Donors were largely white British and mainly female; clonal diversity was possibly underestimated. Along spike, vaccine-associated CD4 TCRs were found throughout, with dominance at 160-218 and 743-854.

Profiling relied on immunoSEQ multiplex PCR, and the TCRdb table lists in-frame clones only, not all of them. Found here are roughly 150,000 clones, roughly 88% of them singletons; the top ten hold about 6%. This CDR3 has 13 residues. Germline-derived CDR1 and CDR2 are SGHTS and YDEGEE. V was trimmed by 5 bases and J by 2 bases, leaving 8 bases between them. Regarding this clone: Its matching antigen is unknown.

The receptor was derived from an adult who received the AZD1222 COVID-19 vaccine. The rearrangement links TRBV5-8 to TRBJ1-3; D is possibly TRBD1 (5 bases). This material consisted of peripheral blood, taken 28 days after the second AZD1222 dose. The chain's CDR3 is CASSRGAGNTIYF. CDR3 bases: TGTGCCAGCAGTAGAGGGGCTGGAAACACCATATATTTT.